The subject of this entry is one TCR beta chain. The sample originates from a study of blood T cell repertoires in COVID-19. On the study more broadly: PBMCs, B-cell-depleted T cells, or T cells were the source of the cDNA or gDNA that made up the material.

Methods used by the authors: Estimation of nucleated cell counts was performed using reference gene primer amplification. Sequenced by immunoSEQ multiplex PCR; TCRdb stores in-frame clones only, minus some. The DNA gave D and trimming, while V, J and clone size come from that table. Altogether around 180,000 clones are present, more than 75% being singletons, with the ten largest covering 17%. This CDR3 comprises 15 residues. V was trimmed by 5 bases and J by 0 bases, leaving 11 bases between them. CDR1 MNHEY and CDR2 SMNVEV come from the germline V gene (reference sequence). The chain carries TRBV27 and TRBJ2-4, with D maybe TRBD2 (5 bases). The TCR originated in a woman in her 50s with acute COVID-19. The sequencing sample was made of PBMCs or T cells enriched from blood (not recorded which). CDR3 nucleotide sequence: TGTGCCAGCAGTCCTCTCGGGATAGCCAAAAACATTCAGTACTTC. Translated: CASSPLGIAKNIQYF.